This entry lists 30 T cell receptor beta chains sequenced from one sample in a study of cytomegalovirus exposure and HLA in healthy donors. The PCR contained 60 Vbeta and 13 Jbeta primers. Generated by immunoSEQ multiplex PCR, the TCRdb table keeps only in-frame clones and is missing some. This table has about 170,000 clones, 75% to 90% appearing once. Sequencing was carried out using PBMCs. Receptor source: a male donor in good health and CMV-seronegative.

The rearrangement links TRBV15 to TRBJ1-6; 8 bases are a match to TRBD1. V shed 5 bases and J 7 bases; nucleotides not matched to a gene: 4. Looked up from germline, CDR1 is LNHNV and CDR2 is YYDKDF (reference sequence). The CDR3 extends over 14 amino acids. The chain's CDR3 is CATSAGGSNSPLHF. CDR3 coding DNA: TGTGCCACCAGCGCAGGGGGCTCCAATTCACCCCTCCACTTT.

This clone appeared once. This rearrangement joins TRBV5-1 to TRBJ2-3; 9 nucleotides match TRBD1. Germline-derived CDR1 and CDR2 are SGHRS and YFSETQ. V was pared by 5 bases and J by 1 base, with 5 bases of the junction left unmatched. The CDR3 length is 15 residues. The CDR3 coding sequence is TGCGCCAGCAGAATACACAGGGGGCGCACAGATACGCAGTATTTT. Translation gives CASRIHRGRTDTQYF.

Judged by abundance, this clone is large (0.1 to 1%). The V gene is TRBV30, the J gene TRBJ2-7; possibly TRBD2 for D (5 bases). CDR3 size: 11 residues. The ends were cut back, 7 bases at V and 4 bases at J, with 11 bases in the middle. Germline values: CDR1 GTSNPN, CDR2 SVGIG (reference sequence). This CDR3 is CASGIGYEQYF. CDR3 in DNA: TGTGCCTCCGGGATTGGGTACGAGCAGTACTTC.

The rearrangement uses TRBV6-1 and TRBJ1-3; D unresolved. The length of the CDR3 is 13 residues. Germline V lookup: CDR1 MNHNS, CDR2 SASEGT. The V and J ends lost 6 bases and 1 base respectively, with 7 bases between them. In nucleotides, the CDR3 is TGTGCCAGCAGGTGGACTTCTGGAAACACCATATATTTT. It is translated as CASRWTSGNTIYF.

The chain links TRBV19 to TRBJ2-7; 8 nucleotides match TRBD2. Germline-derived CDR1 and CDR2 are LNHDA and SQIVND (reference sequence). CDR3 length equals 15 residues. V was clipped by 5 bases and J by 0 bases; unmatched bases: 6. DNA for the CDR3: TGTGCCAGTAGTGATAGCGGGGCGAGCTCCTACGAGCAGTACTTC. This gives the protein CASSDSGASSYEQYF.

The chain links TRBV7-9 to TRBJ2-5; D is unresolved. The J call is uncertain, as TRBJ2-7 better fits the DNA end. CDR1 is SEHNR and CDR2 is FQNEAQ in the germline V gene (reference sequence). The length of the CDR3 is 13 residues. In nucleotides, the CDR3 is TGTGCCAGCAGCCCCCCCACGTACTACGAGCAGTACTTC. This sequence encodes CASSPPTYYEQYF.

The DNA for the CDR3 is TGCGCCAGCAGCCGAAGATACAGATACGAGCAGTACTTC. Its translation is CASSRRYRYEQYF. The chain couples TRBV5-1 to TRBJ2-7, with D unresolved. This CDR3 has 13 residues. The germline CDR1 and CDR2 sequences are SGHRS and YFSETQ. V was cut by 4 bases and J by 4 bases, with 12 bases left in between.

The chain uses TRBV25-1 and TRBJ1-2; the match to TRBD1 covers 7 bases. The CDR3 totals 14 residues. CDR1 and CDR2 from the germline V gene are MGHDK and SYGVNS. V was clipped by 10 bases and J by 2 bases; unmatched bases: 10. The CDR3 here is CATTGRGMNYGYTF. The CDR3 coding sequence is TGTGCCACCACGGGCAGGGGGATGAACTATGGCTACACCTTC.

This clone has only a few counts. The V and J genes are TRBV6-5 and TRBJ1-2, with D possibly being TRBD1 (6 bases). Germline V gene sequence: CDR1 MNHEY, CDR2 SVGAGI. The CDR3 extends over 11 amino acids. V shed 5 bases and J shed 13 bases, with 14 bases lying between them. CDR3 protein: CASSLRGALTF. Here the CDR3 DNA reads TGTGCCAGCAGTCTTCGGGGGGCCCTCACCTTC.

V and J are TRBV10-3 and TRBJ2-1; the D is unclear. Germline CDR1 ENHRY, CDR2 SYGVKD. The V gene lost 6 bases and the J gene lost 2 bases, with 14 bases spanning the gap. The CDR3 consists of 15 residues. The DNA for the CDR3 is TGTGCCATCAGCCTAACAGACGAGACCTACAATGAGCAGTTCTTC. This gives the protein CAISLTDETYNEQFF.

The J gene is TRBJ1-4, the V gene TRBV30; possibly TRBD1 for D (6 bases). This CDR3 is built from 15 residues. CDR1 and CDR2 from the germline V gene are GTSNPN and SVGIG (reference sequence). Trimming left V 4 bases short and J 0 bases short, with 12 bases between. CDR3 bases: TGTGCCTGGACAGGGGTTGGGGCAACTAATGAAAAACTGTTTTTT. Translated, it gives CAWTGVGATNEKLFF.

V is TRBV15 and J is TRBJ1-1; D unresolved. V lost 4 bases and J lost 0, with 6 bases in between. Germline V gives CDR1 LNHNV, CDR2 YYDKDF (reference sequence). The CDR3 loop spans 13 amino acids. CDR3 in amino acids: CATSMAMNTEAFF. The CDR3 coding sequence is TGTGCCACCAGCATGGCCATGAACACTGAAGCTTTCTTT.

The rearrangement joins TRBV4-1 to TRBJ2-1; 9 bases are a match to TRBD2. CDR3 length: 14 amino acids. The trim removed 7 bases at V and 7 bases at J, leaving 8 bases unmatched. Germline CDR1 MGHRA, CDR2 YSYEKL. CDR3 sequence: CASTRAGGPNEQFF. The DNA for the CDR3 is TGCGCCAGCACAAGGGCGGGGGGGCCAAATGAGCAGTTCTTC.

The chain uses TRBV5-4 and TRBJ1-2, with 9 bases identical to TRBD1. CDR3 size: 13 residues. The germline V gene has CDR1 SGHNT and CDR2 YYREEE (reference sequence). V shed 4 bases, J shed 5 bases, and the junction held 3 bases outside the gene matches. CDR3 nucleotides: TGTGCCAGCAGCACGGGACAGGGATATGGCTACACCTTC. Amino acid sequence: CASSTGQGYGYTF.

The chain joins TRBV5-1 to TRBJ1-1, with no clear D. The V gene lost 0 bases and the J gene lost 6 bases, with 12 bases spanning the gap. The CDR3 extends over 14 amino acids. Germline V gives CDR1 SGHRS, CDR2 YFSETQ. The CDR3 reads CASSLGIQMAEAFF. The CDR3 nucleotides are TGCGCCAGCAGCTTGGGTATACAAATGGCTGAAGCTTTCTTT. The whole variable domain, remainder taken from reference TRBV5-1 and TRBJ1-1, is KAGVTQTPRYLIKTRGQQVTLSCSPISGHRSVSWYQQTPGQGLQFLFEYFSETQRNKGNFPGRFSGRQFSNSRSEMNVSTLELGDSALYLCASSLGIQMAEAFFGQGTRLTVV.

This chain uses TRBV30 with TRBJ1-5; D is uncertain. The CDR3 contains 14 residues. Germline loops: CDR1 GTSNPN, CDR2 SVGIG (reference sequence). V was clipped by 5 bases and J by 3 bases, with 14 bases between them. This CDR3 is CAWSPGRDNQPQHF. As DNA, the CDR3 is TGTGCCTGGTCACCTGGACGGGACAATCAGCCCCAGCATTTT.

This clone has only a few counts. The genes are TRBV5-1 and TRBJ2-2; 7 bases agree with TRBD1. CDR1 SGHRS and CDR2 YFSETQ come from the germline V gene. V shed 0 bases, J shed 5 bases, and the junction held 4 bases outside the gene matches. CDR3 length: 15 residues. CDR3 region: CASSLEGQITGELFF. In nucleotides, the CDR3 is TGCGCCAGCAGCTTGGAGGGACAGATAACCGGGGAGCTGTTTTTT.

The rearrangement links TRBV2 to TRBJ2-5; 8 bases line up with TRBD2. This CDR3 contains 14 residues. Germline-derived CDR1 and CDR2 are SNHLY and FYNNEI. J was trimmed by 11 bases and V by 4 bases; bases with no gene match: 12. The CDR3 loop is CASSGGGSHGEQYF. In DNA form, the CDR3 reads TGTGCCAGCAGTGGCGGGGGGAGCCATGGGGAGCAGTACTTC.

CDR3 bases: TGCGCCAGCAGCAACCTTCGTCGGGGGACGAACACTGAAGCTTTCTTT. Translated, it gives CASSNLRRGTNTEAFF. V and J are TRBV5-1 and TRBJ1-1; D is possibly TRBD1 (5 bases). The germline V gene has CDR1 SGHRS and CDR2 YFSETQ. The CDR3 totals 16 residues. Trimming stripped 4 bases from V and 1 base from J, with 17 bases between. The variable domain in full, with the rest retrieved from reference TRBV5-1 and TRBJ1-1, is KAGVTQTPRYLIKTRGQQVTLSCSPISGHRSVSWYQQTPGQGLQFLFEYFSETQRNKGNFPGRFSGRQFSNSRSEMNVSTLELGDSALYLCASSNLRRGTNTEAFFGQGTRLTVV.

The J gene is TRBJ2-1, the V gene TRBV5-1, with a weak D call TRBD2 (5 bases). V was trimmed by 0 bases and J by 7 bases, leaving 11 bases between them. The CDR3 consists of 14 residues. Germline V gene data show CDR1 as SGHRS and CDR2 as YFSETQ. The CDR3 spells CASSLAGPGNEQFF. Written as DNA, the CDR3 is TGCGCCAGCAGCTTGGCCGGGCCGGGGAATGAGCAGTTCTTC. The full variable domain, with the rest looked up from reference TRBV5-1 and TRBJ2-1, is KAGVTQTPRYLIKTRGQQVTLSCSPISGHRSVSWYQQTPGQGLQFLFEYFSETQRNKGNFPGRFSGRQFSNSRSEMNVSTLELGDSALYLCASSLAGPGNEQFFGPGTRLTVL.

The chain employs TRBV27 and TRBJ2-5; no definite D call. Trimming took 1 base from V and 1 from J, leaving 7 bases between them. CDR1 is MNHEY and CDR2 is SMNVEV in the germline V gene (reference sequence). The CDR3 consists of 14 residues. The CDR3 region has the DNA TGTGCCAGCAGTTTATTCCCGGGCCAAGAGACCCAGTACTTC. It encodes CASSLFPGQETQYF.

The chain links TRBV18 to TRBJ1-2; 8 positions agree with TRBD1. Germline CDR1 KGHSH, CDR2 LQKENI. This CDR3 has 17 amino acids. The ends lost 3 bases at V and 7 bases at J; junction bases unmatched: 16. The DNA of the CDR3 is TGTGCCAGCTCACCCGTTTACATACAGGGGGAGATTCGTGGCTACACCTTC. This sequence encodes CASSPVYIQGEIRGYTF.

V is TRBV7-2 and J is TRBJ1-2, with D tentatively TRBD1 (5 bases). The CDR3 runs to 16 residues. In germline, CDR1 is SGHTA, CDR2 FQGNSA. Deletions cut 6 bases from V and 4 bases from J, with 21 bases between. CDR3 coding DNA: TGTGCCAGCAGACACACAGCGCTCAGGGTGGGCTATGGCTACACCTTC. Translating it yields CASRHTALRVGYGYTF.

This CDR3 is CASSPDRGTYNSPLHF. The CDR3 DNA sequence: TGTGCCAGCAGCCCGGACAGGGGAACATATAATTCACCCCTCCACTTT. This chain links TRBV5-4 with TRBJ1-6; 9 nucleotides agree with TRBD1. The CDR3 runs 16 residues. With V trimmed by 4 bases and J by 4 bases, 6 bases remained unmatched. Germline V gene data show CDR1 as SGHNT and CDR2 as YYREEE (reference sequence).

The V and J genes are TRBV19 and TRBJ2-7, with a weak D call TRBD1 (6 bases). V was shortened by 2 bases and J by 2 bases, with 13 bases between the two germline ends. CDR1 is LNHDA, CDR2 SQIVND, per germline (reference sequence). The CDR3 length is 15 residues. CDR3 coding DNA: TGTGCCAGTAGTATAAGGGGGTCTGGGGCCTACGAGCAGTACTTC. Amino acid sequence: CASSIRGSGAYEQYF.

V and J are TRBV6-1 and TRBJ1-5, with 9 bases fitting TRBD1. V was clipped by 5 bases and J by 6 bases; unmatched bases: 8. Germline CDR1 and CDR2: MNHNS and SASEGT. This CDR3 contains 15 residues. CDR3 DNA sequence: TGTGCCAGCAGTCCCCTCGGGACAGGGTCTCAGCCCCAGCATTTT. Its protein is CASSPLGTGSQPQHF.

The V call is TRBV6-5, the J call TRBJ2-7; D is unclear. Germline V CDR1 and CDR2: MNHEY, SVGAGI. V lost 0 bases to trimming and J lost 2 bases, with 8 bases between them. CDR3 size: 14 residues. The CDR3 DNA sequence: TGTGCCAGCAGTTACTCTCAGGCAGCCTACGAGCAGTACTTC. Protein product: CASSYSQAAYEQYF.

This chain joins TRBV7-9 and TRBJ2-5; 7 nucleotides line up with TRBD1. Trimming took 5 bases from V and 8 from J; bases not matched to a gene: 8. The CDR3 has 13 residues. Germline CDR1 is SEHNR and CDR2 is FQNEAQ (reference sequence). CDR3 amino acids: CASSRQGPETQYF. The CDR3 DNA is TGTGCCAGCAGCCGACAGGGACCTGAAACCCAGTACTTC.

This clone came up once. V is TRBV15 and J is TRBJ1-5; D might be TRBD1 (5 bases). CDR3 length: 15 residues. Germline CDR1 is LNHNV and CDR2 is YYDKDF (reference sequence). V lost 5 bases, J lost 1 base, and 12 bases lay in between. CDR3 bases: TGTGCCACCAGCCTCCTGGGGGGGAGCAATCAGCCCCAGCATTTT. Protein: CATSLLGGSNQPQHF.

The table lists this clone with a few counts. The rearrangement uses TRBV6-5 and TRBJ2-5; weak D call: TRBD1 (5 bases). CDR1 and CDR2 from the germline V gene are MNHEY and SVGAGI. This CDR3 contains 13 residues. Trimming cost V 6 bases and J 4 bases, with 12 bases left between them. CDR3 region: CASRGRVGETQYF. CDR3 nucleotide sequence: TGTGCCAGCAGGGGCAGGGTTGGAGAGACCCAGTACTTC.